The source of this TCR beta chain is a study of blood T cell repertoires in COVID-19. In the study overall: The origin of the acute and convalescent COVID-19 samples was the United States, Italy and Spain. Sample material is recorded as cDNA or gDNA derived from T cells, B-cell-depleted T cells, or PBMCs.

In the study's own analysis: Nucleated cell number was recorded as an estimate derived from reference gene primer amplification. Data came from immunoSEQ multiplex PCR; TCRdb stores just in-frame clones and leaves some out. D and trimming were read from the DNA, whereas the V and J calls and clone size are those reported in that table. The sample consists of some 170,000 clones, over 70% of them appearing once. There are a few counts of this clone. CDR1 MNHEY and CDR2 SVGAGI come from the germline V gene. The V and J ends lost 5 bases and 5 bases, in that order; junction bases with no gene match: 6. The length of the CDR3 is 15 residues.

V gene TRBV6-5 combines with J gene TRBJ1-1, with 12 bases aligning to TRBD1. This sequence originates from a woman at least 80 years old with active or convalescent COVID-19. Sequences were obtained from peripheral blood. The CDR3 is CASSPGQGAWTEAFF. The CDR3 DNA is TGTGCCAGCAGTCCGGGACAGGGGGCTTGGACTGAAGCTTTCTTT.